These 8 T cell receptor beta chains were all obtained from the same sample, sequenced in a study of a mutant IDH1 vaccine in newly diagnosed glioma. The table came from immunoSEQ multiplex PCR; TCRdb's copy has only in-frame clones and leaves some out. This sample yields about 59,000 clones, of which 91% are seen a single time; 2.6% belongs to the top ten. Time point noted: baseline, week 1 (first vaccination visit). Treatment here: pre-vaccination baseline after standard-of-care therapy. The sequencing here drew on PBMCs, taken from a glioma patient treated with radiotherapy, temozolomide or both. All receptors derive from a man aged 50 or older with glioma.

A few counts support this clone. The chain employs TRBV18 and TRBJ1-1, with D possibly matching TRBD1 (6 bases). Germline loops: CDR1 KGHSH, CDR2 LQKENI. The V end lost 1 base, the J end lost 1 base, and 10 bases lay between the germline ends. This CDR3 has 15 residues. CDR3 region: CASSPQTGQNTEAFF. Written as DNA, the CDR3 is TGTGCCAGCTCACCACAAACAGGGCAGAACACTGAAGCTTTCTTT. Looking up the rest from reference TRBV18 and TRBJ1-1 gives the full variable domain: NAGVMQNPRHLVRRRGQEARLRCSPMKGHSHVYWYRQLPEEGLKFMVYLQKENIIDESGMPKERFSAEFPKEGPSILRIQQVVRGDSAAYFCASSPQTGQNTEAFFGQGTRLTVV.

The V call is TRBV7-8, the J call TRBJ2-5, with 7 bases that match TRBD2. This CDR3 spans 14 amino acids. CDR1 SGHVS and CDR2 FQNEAQ come from the germline V gene. V gave up 2 bases and J gave up 5 bases; unmatched junction bases: 5. The CDR3 nucleotides read TGTGCCAGCAGCTTAATCGGGGGGAGGGAGACCCAGTACTTC. Translation: CASSLIGGRETQYF.

Details on this clone: The junction shows a germline mismatch at one end, possibly a read error. V is TRBV7-7 and J is TRBJ2-2; 9 bases line up with TRBD2. Germline V gene data show CDR1 as SSHAT and CDR2 as FNYEAQ (reference sequence). The CDR3 runs to 15 residues. The CDR3 DNA reads TGTGCTAGCAGCTTAGAGGGACTAGCCGGCGGGGAGCTGTTTTTT. Protein sequence: CASSLEGLAGGELFF.

The count of this clone is one. The chain carries TRBV7-9 and TRBJ2-7, with D uncertain. Trimming removed 7 bases at V and 3 bases at J, with 16 bases between. CDR3 length equals 14 residues. Germline V gene sequence: CDR1 SEHNR, CDR2 FQNEAQ (reference sequence). This CDR3 reads CASIESGPIYEQYF. The CDR3 nucleotides read TGTGCCAGCATCGAATCCGGACCGATCTACGAGCAGTACTTC.

The chain is built from TRBV28 and TRBJ1-1; possible D gene TRBD1, 6 bases. Deletions cut 3 bases from V and 5 bases from J, with 22 bases between. Germline CDR1 is MDHEN and CDR2 is SYDVKM. The CDR3 is made up of 17 amino acids. The CDR3 nucleotides read TGTGCCAGCAGTTTTTGGGGGTCGGGGGCTAGAGGGACTGAAGCTTTCTTT. It is translated as CASSFWGSGARGTEAFF.

The V gene is TRBV7-3, the J gene TRBJ2-3; 15 bases agree with TRBD2. V dropped 3 bases and J dropped 8; count of bases not matched to a gene: 6. Germline lookup yields CDR1 SGHTA and CDR2 FQGTGA. This CDR3 comprises 16 residues. CDR3 in DNA: TGTGCCAGCAGCTTGGGACTAGCGGGGGGTCAGGGTACGCAGTATTTT. Its protein is CASSLGLAGGQGTQYF.

J is TRBJ2-5 and V is TRBV18; unclear D gene. Trimming took 1 base from V and 5 from J, leaving 11 bases between them. The germline gives CDR1 KGHSH, CDR2 LQKENI. The CDR3 sequence is 14 residues long. This CDR3 is CASSPRDWSETQYF. In nucleotides, the CDR3 is TGTGCCAGCTCACCACGAGACTGGTCCGAGACCCAGTACTTC.

The V and J genes are TRBV5-4 and TRBJ1-5; no reliable D call. The V end was cut by 3 bases, the J end by 0 bases, with 7 bases between. The CDR3 runs to 14 residues. CDR1 is SGHNT and CDR2 is YYREEE in the germline V gene (reference sequence). The CDR3 here is CASSSRGSNQPQHF. The CDR3 DNA sequence: TGTGCCAGCAGCTCACGGGGTAGCAATCAGCCCCAGCATTTT.